These T cell receptor beta chains were read from a single sample in a study of PD-L1 blockade in urothelial cancer. The repertoire was sequenced with immunoSEQ multiplex PCR; TCRdb's copy has only in-frame clones and lacks some. The sample shows about 86,000 clones, under 90% of them seen only once. This sample comprised PBMCs, obtained around atezolizumab (anti-PD-L1) treatment. The receptors shown here come from a man in his 60s with urothelial cancer. The conserved cysteine and the conserved F or W are not part of the CDR3 here. Size values are once, few and many counts, or a class for expanded clones, and some rows have none.

V	J	size	CDR3
TRBV2	TRBJ1-5	NA	ASSAGQGIYQPQH
TRBV10-1	TRBJ1-4	many	ANPGGSNEKLF
TRBV9	TRBJ1-3	NA	ASSVGQVAGNTIY
TRBV30	TRBJ2-3	few	AWSDASATDTQY
TRBV29-1	TRBJ2-2	NA	SVDSGNTGELF
TRBV11-2	TRBJ2-3	NA	ASSLAGAQYTDTQY
TRBV6-1	TRBJ2-1	NA	ASGTGGPYNEQF
TRBV5-4	TRBJ1-1	NA	ASSLQGATEAF
TRBV18	TRBJ1-5	NA	ASSPGQQISLRQH
TRBV10-3	TRBJ1-4	NA	AISDPDGGQLLEKLF
TRBV6-4	TRBJ2-7	NA	ARLGLAGEQY
TRBV27	TRBJ2-7	NA	ASSRLLGTSGYEQY
TRBV6-1	TRBJ2-5	NA	ASSEASGRFETQY
TRBV7-3	TRBJ2-5	NA	ASSLNSQETQY
TRBV7-2	TRBJ1-1	NA	ASRGTGGTEAF
TRBV30	TRBJ1-6	NA	AWSVLGTNSYNSPLH
TRBV7-9	TRBJ2-7	NA	ASSQTSGEQY
TRBV9	TRBJ1-1	NA	ASSPPGESWDRSTEAF
TRBV5-1	TRBJ2-2	once	ASSLARLAPADTGELF
TRBV7-2	TRBJ2-7	NA	ASSSGDRGYEQY
TRBV7-9	TRBJ2-7	once	ASSLDPSGNYEQY
TRBV23-1	TRBJ1-5	NA	ASSHNQGGWCWTPICSNQPQH
TRBV9	TRBJ1-5	few	ASSVLAQDNQPQH
TRBV6-1	TRBJ1-5	NA	ATMSGQPQH
TRBV19	TRBJ1-5	NA	ASHWGDRQPQH